This entry is about one TCR beta chain. The same CDR3 arises from other DNA sequences in this sample as well. CDR3 length equals 13 residues. The trim removed 3 bases at V and 6 bases at J, leaving 1 base unmatched. CDR1 KGHSH and CDR2 LQKENI come from the germline V gene. Generated by immunoSEQ multiplex PCR, the TCRdb table keeps only in-frame clones and is missing some. This repertoire shows 310,000 or so clones, around 84% found once; its top ten account for roughly 1.3%. These data originate in a study of blood T cell repertoires in COVID-19. This clonotype was obtained from a man between 65 and 80 years old with acute or convalescent COVID-19. The chain links TRBV18 to TRBJ2-1; TRBD1 aligns across 8 bases. The sequenced material came from peripheral blood. The CDR3 DNA reads TGTGCCAGCTCACCCGGGACAGGCAATGAGCAGTTCTTC. Translated: CASSPGTGNEQFF. Combining the CDR3 with reference TRBV18 and TRBJ2-1 gives the whole variable domain NAGVMQNPRHLVRRRGQEARLRCSPMKGHSHVYWYRQLPEEGLKFMVYLQKENIIDESGMPKERFSAEFPKEGPSILRIQQVVRGDSAAYFCASSPGTGNEQFFGPGTRLTVL.